The T cell receptor beta chain under discussion was sequenced for a study of early T cells in non-severe SARS-CoV-2 infection. The wider study: The sequenced material was bulk RNA from unsorted whole blood, and its chains were unpaired.

As part of library construction, unique molecular identifiers were attached to individual cDNA molecules. Each CDR3 protein gets one entry after TCRdb re-called the 5' RACE reads with MiXCR. The sample has tens of thousands of distinct CDR3 sequences, over 13% seen once. This clonotype was detected a few times. CDR1 and CDR2 (germline): MNHNS, SASEGT. V gave up 4 bases and J gave up 1 base, with 18 bases separating them. The CDR3 has 17 amino acids. This TCR derives from an adult who was a healthcare worker with PCR-confirmed SARS-CoV-2 infection or an uninfected control (not recorded which). The chain employs TRBV6-1 and TRBJ2-3; no definite D call. This specimen consisted of whole blood, obtained at baseline. DNA of the CDR3: TGTGCCAGCAGTGCCGTGGGATTCGCCGCCGGCACAGATACGCAGTATTTT. Amino acids: CASSAVGFAAGTDTQYF.